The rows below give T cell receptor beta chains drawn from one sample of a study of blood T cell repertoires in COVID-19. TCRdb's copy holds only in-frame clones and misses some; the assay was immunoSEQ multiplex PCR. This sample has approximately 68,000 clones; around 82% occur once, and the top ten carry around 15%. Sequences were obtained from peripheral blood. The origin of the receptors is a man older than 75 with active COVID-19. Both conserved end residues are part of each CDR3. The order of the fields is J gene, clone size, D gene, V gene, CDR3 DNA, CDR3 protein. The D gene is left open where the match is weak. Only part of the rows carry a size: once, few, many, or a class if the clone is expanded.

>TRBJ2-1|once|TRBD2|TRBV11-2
TGTGCCAGCAGCTTCAAGCGGGAGAGAAATGAGCAGTTCTTC
CASSFKRERNEQFF
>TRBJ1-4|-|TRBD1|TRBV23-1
TGCGCCAGCAGTCAATGGGGGGGGACAGGGATCGAAAAACTGTTTTTT
CASSQWGGTGIEKLFF
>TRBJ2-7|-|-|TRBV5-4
TGTGCCAGCAGCTGGGTGGGGGCCGAGCAGTACTTC
CASSWVGAEQYF
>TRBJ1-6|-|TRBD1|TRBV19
TGTGCCGGATGTGCAGGGGGCAATTCACCCCTCCACTTT
CAGCAGGNSPLHF
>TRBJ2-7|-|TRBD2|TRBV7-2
TGTGCCAGCAGCTTTATTACTAGCGGGGATTACGAGCAGTACTTC
CASSFITSGDYEQYF
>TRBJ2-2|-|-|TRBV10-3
TGTGCCATCAGACAAGGGTTGGACAGTTACACCGGGGAGCTGTTTTTT
CAIRQGLDSYTGELFF
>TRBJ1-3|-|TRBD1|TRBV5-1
TGCGCCAGCAGCCCAGGAGGGGGCGAATACACCATATATTTT
CASSPGGGEYTIYF
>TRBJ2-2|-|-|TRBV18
TGTGCCAGCTCACCTCAGGGACTCAAACGAACCGGGGAGCTGTTTTTT
CASSPQGLKRTGELFF
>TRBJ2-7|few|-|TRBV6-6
TGTGCCAGCAGCGGGAGTGGGCCCTACGAGCAGTACTTC
CASSGSGPYEQYF
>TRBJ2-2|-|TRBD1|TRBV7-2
TGTGCCAGCAGCCCCCGACAGGGATTTGATCCCGGGGAGCTGTTTTTT
CASSPRQGFDPGELFF
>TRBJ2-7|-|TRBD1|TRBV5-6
TGTGCCAGCAGCTTGGACAGGGGGACATCCCACGAGCAGTACTTC
CASSLDRGTSHEQYF
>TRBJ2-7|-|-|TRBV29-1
TGCAGCGTTGAATCGGGAACTTACGAGCAGTACTTC
CSVESGTYEQYF
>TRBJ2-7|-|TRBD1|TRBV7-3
TGTGCCAGCAGCGTCGGGACAGGACAATTGTACGAGCAGTACTTC
CASSVGTGQLYEQYF
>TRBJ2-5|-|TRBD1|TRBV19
TGTGCCAGTAGTCGACAGGGACAAGAGACCCAGTACTTC
CASSRQGQETQYF
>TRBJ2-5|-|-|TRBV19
TGTGCCAGTAGTAAGAAACGGGGTATAGAGACCCAGTACTTC
CASSKKRGIETQYF
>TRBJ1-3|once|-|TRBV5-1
TGCGCCAGCAGTGCGGTAGAACCTGGAAACACCATATATTTT
CASSAVEPGNTIYF
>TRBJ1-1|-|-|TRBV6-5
TGTGCCAGCAGTTCCGGGGGGGACACTGAAGCTTTCTTT
CASSSGGDTEAFF
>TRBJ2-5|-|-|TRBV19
TGTGCCAGTAGCGATCTCGGGGGATGGGCAGAGACCCAGTACTTC
CASSDLGGWAETQYF